Listed below are T cell receptor beta chains from one sample, sequenced in a study of T-cell memory formation after mild COVID-19. TCRdb passed the 5' RACE reads through MiXCR, listing each CDR3 protein once. The sample has 140,000 to 150,000 distinct CDR3 sequences, approximately 26% seen once; the top ten hold 24%. The sequenced sample was PBMCs or a T cell subset sorted from them (not recorded which). The origin of the receptors is an adult woman who had mild COVID-19 (a few samples of this study predate the infection). Cell type and time point are not known. Both conserved end residues are part of each CDR3. Fields, in order: V gene, J gene, CDR3 protein.

TRBV18	TRBJ1-1	CASSPGGAEAFF
TRBV4-1	TRBJ1-2	CASSQDRKAGLYGYTF
TRBV12-3/TRBV12-4	TRBJ2-3	CASSLLATDTQYF
TRBV11-3	TRBJ2-7	CASTYLGEQYF
TRBV29-1	TRBJ2-7	CSVGLAGTYEQYF
TRBV20-1	TRBJ1-5	CSASVGTQPQHF
TRBV11-3	TRBJ2-7	CASSPPGSHEQYF
TRBV7-2	TRBJ2-1	CASSLDRGGNNEQFF
TRBV12-3/TRBV12-4	TRBJ2-7	CASSPLRQGQSYEQYF
TRBV7-2	TRBJ1-2	CATLRGGYGYTF
TRBV20-1	TRBJ2-5	CSARDRANLGGETQYF
TRBV7-9	TRBJ1-1	CASSLPRGHLNTEAFF
TRBV2	TRBJ2-7	CASSGQGRTNEQYF